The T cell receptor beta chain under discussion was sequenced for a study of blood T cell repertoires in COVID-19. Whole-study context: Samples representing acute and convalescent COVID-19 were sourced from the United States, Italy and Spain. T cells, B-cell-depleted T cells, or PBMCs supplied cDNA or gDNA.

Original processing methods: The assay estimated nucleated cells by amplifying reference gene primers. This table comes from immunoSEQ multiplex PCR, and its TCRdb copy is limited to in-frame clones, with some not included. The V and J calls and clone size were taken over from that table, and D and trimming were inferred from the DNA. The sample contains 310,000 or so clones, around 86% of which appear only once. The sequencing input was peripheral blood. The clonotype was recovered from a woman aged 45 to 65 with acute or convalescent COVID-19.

CDR3 coding DNA: TGTGCCAGCAGTGAGATGACGACAGGCATCAACTATGGCTACACCTTC. Its protein product is CASSEMTTGINYGYTF. The chain employs TRBV6-1 and TRBJ1-2; perhaps TRBD1 as D (6 bases). V lost 3 bases, J lost 2 bases, and 16 bases lay in between. Germline V gives CDR1 MNHNS, CDR2 SASEGT. This CDR3 contains 16 residues.